This T cell receptor beta chain was obtained from a study of blood T cell repertoires in COVID-19. In the study overall: From the United States, Italy and Spain came samples of acute and convalescent COVID-19. PBMCs, B-cell-depleted T cells, or T cells were the source of the cDNA or gDNA that made up the material.

This CDR3 has 12 residues. Germline V gene data show CDR1 as SGHAT and CDR2 as FQNNGV. V was pared by 3 bases and J by 5 bases, with 7 bases between. Under the authors' procedure: Amplification of reference gene primers provided the estimated nucleated cell counts. TCRdb's copy holds only in-frame clones and misses some; the assay was immunoSEQ multiplex PCR. V, J and clone size were drawn from that table, and D and trimming were deduced from the DNA. The table has more than 10,000 clones, 88% seen once. Sequencing input: peripheral blood. V usage is TRBV11-2 and J usage is TRBJ2-5; D remains unclear. The clonotype originates from a human donor in a cohort sampled during active COVID-19. The CDR3 protein is CASSLVRETQYF. The DNA for the CDR3 is TGTGCCAGCAGCTTGGTTCGGGAGACCCAGTACTTC.